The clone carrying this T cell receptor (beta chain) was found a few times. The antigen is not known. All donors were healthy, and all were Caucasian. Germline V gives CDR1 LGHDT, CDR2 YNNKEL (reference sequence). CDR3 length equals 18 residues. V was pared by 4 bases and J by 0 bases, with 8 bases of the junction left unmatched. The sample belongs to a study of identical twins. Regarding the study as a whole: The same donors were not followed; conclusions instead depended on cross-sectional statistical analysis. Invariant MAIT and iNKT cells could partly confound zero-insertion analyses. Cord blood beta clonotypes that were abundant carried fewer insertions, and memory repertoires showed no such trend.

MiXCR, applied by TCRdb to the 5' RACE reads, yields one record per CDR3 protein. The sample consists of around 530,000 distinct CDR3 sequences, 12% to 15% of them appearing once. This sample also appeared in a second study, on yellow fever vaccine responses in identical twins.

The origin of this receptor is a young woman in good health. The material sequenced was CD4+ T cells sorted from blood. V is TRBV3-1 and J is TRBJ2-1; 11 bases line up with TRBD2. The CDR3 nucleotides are TGTGCCAGCAGCCGGCGACTAGCGGGGATGAGCTCCTACAATGAGCAGTTCTTC. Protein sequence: CASSRRLAGMSSYNEQFF.